A single sample gave rise to the 25 T cell receptor beta chains below, sequenced in a study of blood T cell repertoires in COVID-19. The method was immunoSEQ multiplex PCR; TCRdb's version includes in-frame clones alone and lacks a portion of them. The sample holds about 68,000 clones, roughly 84% seen once. The sample consisted of peripheral blood. All receptors derive from a man between 45 and 60 years old with active COVID-19.

The CDR3 sequence: CASQVSQGRSGYTF. The CDR3 nucleotides read TGTGCCAGCCAAGTCTCACAGGGTAGATCGGGCTACACCTTC. The chain couples TRBV19 to TRBJ1-2; D perhaps matches TRBD1 (6 bases). The CDR3 consists of 14 residues. From germline, CDR1 is LNHDA and CDR2 SQIVND (reference sequence). The ends were cut back, 9 bases at V and 8 bases at J, with 22 bases in the middle. Drawing the rest from reference TRBV19 and TRBJ1-2, the complete variable domain is DGGITQSPKYLFRKEGQNVTLSCEQNLNHDAMYWYRQDPGQGLRLIYYSQIVNDFQKGDIAEGYSVSREKKESFPLTVTSAQKNPTAFYLCASQVSQGRSGYTFGSGTRLTVV.

The V gene is TRBV19, the J gene TRBJ1-2; D call uncertain. Trimming stripped 9 bases from V and 8 bases from J, with 16 bases between. CDR1 and CDR2 (germline): LNHDA, SQIVND (reference sequence). CDR3 length: 12 residues. CDR3 DNA sequence: TGTGCCAGCCTCGGACGGACTAAAGGCTACACCTTC. Translated: CASLGRTKGYTF.

The CDR3 loop is CASSYPSSGGTSTQYF. In DNA form, the CDR3 reads TGTGCCAGCAGCTACCCTAGTAGCGGGGGTACGAGTACCCAGTACTTC. V gene TRBV11-2 combines with J gene TRBJ2-5, with TRBD2 matching 9 bases. V was clipped by 4 bases and J by 8 bases; unmatched bases: 14. Germline V gene sequence: CDR1 SGHAT, CDR2 FQNNGV. This CDR3 is 16 amino acids long. Filled out from reference TRBV11-2 and TRBJ2-5, the complete variable domain reads EAGVAQSPRYKIIEKRQSVAFWCNPISGHATLYWYQQILGQGPKLLIQFQNNGVVDDSQLPKDRFSAERLKGVDSTLKIQPAKLEDSAVYLCASSYPSSGGTSTQYFGPGTRLLVL.

This chain uses TRBV6-5 with TRBJ2-2, with 9 bases identical to TRBD1. This CDR3 comprises 15 residues. Germline CDR1 is MNHEY and CDR2 is SVGAGI. Losses at the gene ends were 5 bases for V and 5 bases for J; bases not matched to a gene: 6. The CDR3 reads CASSTRDRDTGELFF. The CDR3, as DNA: TGTGCCAGCAGTACCCGGGACAGGGATACCGGGGAGCTGTTTTTT.

The chain joins TRBV6-1 to TRBJ1-5, with a tentative D call TRBD1 (6 bases). The germline V gene encodes CDR1 MNHNS and CDR2 SASEGT. The V end lost 2 bases, the J end lost 1 base, and 21 bases lay between the germline ends. The CDR3 runs 19 residues. The CDR3 DNA reads as TGTGCCAGCAGTGAAAAGGCCTCCTACAGGGAGGGAAGCAATCAGCCCCAGCATTTT. This encodes CASSEKASYREGSNQPQHF.

This chain uses TRBV5-6 with TRBJ1-5; D gene uncertain. Germline V gene lookup returns CDR1 SGHDT and CDR2 YYEEEE. The CDR3 sequence is 15 residues long. With 4 bases removed from V and 0 bases from J, the gap between germline ends came to 11 bases. CDR3: CASSVSGYSNQPQHF. The DNA for the CDR3 is TGTGCCAGCAGCGTGAGTGGTTATAGCAATCAGCCCCAGCATTTT.

The gene calls are TRBV6-6 and TRBJ2-2; TRBD1 matches at 8 bases. Looked up from germline, CDR1 is MNHNY and CDR2 is SVGAGI (reference sequence). There are 15 residues in the CDR3. V lost 3 bases, J lost 3 bases, and 3 bases stayed unmatched. CDR3 loop: CASSYTGGDTGELFF. DNA of the CDR3: TGTGCCAGCAGTTATACAGGGGGAGACACCGGGGAGCTGTTTTTT.

There are a few counts of this clone. This sequence joins TRBV10-3 and TRBJ1-5; 11 nucleotides align to TRBD1. J was trimmed by 6 bases and V by 10 bases; bases with no gene match: 14. The CDR3 length is 16 residues. CDR1 is ENHRY, CDR2 SYGVKD, per germline. The CDR3 region is CATWDRDRGEVQPQHF. For the CDR3, the DNA is TGTGCCACCTGGGACCGGGACAGGGGGGAGGTTCAGCCCCAGCATTTT.

The chain joins TRBV5-3 to TRBJ2-7; 11 bases match TRBD2. TRBV5-3 is assigned to the ORF class and has an uncertain function. The V segment lost 0 bases and the J segment 7 bases; nucleotides outside the gene matches: 9. The CDR3 sequence is 16 residues long. DNA of the CDR3: TGTGCCAGAAGCTTGGCACTAGCGGGAGAGACGGGGGAGCAGTACTTC. Its translation is CARSLALAGETGEQYF.

The V gene is TRBV5-1, the J gene TRBJ1-1; no clear D. There are 16 residues in the CDR3. With 4 bases removed from V and 1 base from J, the gap between germline ends came to 17 bases. The germline CDR1 and CDR2 sequences are SGHRS and YFSETQ. The CDR3 loop reads CASSGVTVSRNTEAFF. DNA of the CDR3: TGCGCCAGCAGCGGTGTAACAGTTAGTAGGAACACTGAAGCTTTCTTT.

The gene calls are TRBV5-6 and TRBJ2-7; D remains ambiguous. Germline-derived CDR1 and CDR2 are SGHDT and YYEEEE. This CDR3 spans 12 amino acids. Deletions cut 1 base from V and 2 bases from J, with 4 bases between. The CDR3 is CASSLSAYEQYF. The CDR3 DNA is TGTGCCAGCAGCTTGTCTGCCTACGAGCAGTACTTC.

The CDR3 sequence: CAWRLAGGRTGELFF. The CDR3 DNA reads as TGTGCCTGGAGACTAGCGGGAGGGCGGACCGGGGAGCTGTTTTTT. The genes are TRBV30 and TRBJ2-2; 13 positions match TRBD2. The V and J ends lost 3 bases and 5 bases, in that order; junction bases with no gene match: 3. Germline V CDR1 and CDR2: GTSNPN, SVGIG (reference sequence). This CDR3 region has 15 residues.

This chain joins TRBV30 and TRBJ2-7, with TRBD2 matching 8 bases. V was clipped by 4 bases and J by 6 bases; unmatched bases: 8. Germline V gene lookup returns CDR1 GTSNPN and CDR2 SVGIG (reference sequence). This CDR3 region has 13 residues. In nucleotides, the CDR3 is TGTGCCTGGAATCCAGCGGGAGACGGCGAGCAGTACTTC. This gives the protein CAWNPAGDGEQYF.

The chain carries TRBV6-6 and TRBJ2-4, with a possible D match to TRBD1 (7 bases). Germline-derived CDR1 and CDR2 are MNHNY and SVGAGI (reference sequence). The CDR3 spans 15 residues. Trimming shortened V by 0 bases and J by 8 bases, and 14 bases separated the two germline ends. The CDR3 spells CASSYSRGGGDIQYF. The CDR3 DNA is TGTGCCAGCAGTTACTCGCGAGGGGGCGGGGACATTCAGTACTTC.

V is TRBV4-3 and J is TRBJ1-4, with D possibly being TRBD1 (5 bases). Germline V gene sequence: CDR1 LGHNA, CDR2 YSLEER. V shed 6 bases and J shed 8 bases, with 16 bases lying between them. The CDR3 totals 14 residues. The CDR3 bases are TGCGCCAGCAGATTACGAATAGGGGTCGAAAAACTGTTTTTT. It specifies CASRLRIGVEKLFF.

This clone was recorded only once. This chain joins TRBV12-3 or TRBV12-4 and TRBJ2-7; 8 bases are a match to TRBD1. The CDR3 sequence is 13 residues long. Losses at the gene ends were 7 bases for V and 4 bases for J; bases not matched to a gene: 6. The CDR3 protein is CASMEQGAYEQYF. Here the CDR3 DNA reads TGTGCCAGCATGGAGCAGGGGGCATACGAGCAGTACTTC.

This clone appeared once. This chain links TRBV27 with TRBJ2-7; TRBD2 aligns across 8 bases. The ends lost 6 bases at V and 5 bases at J; junction bases unmatched: 18. CDR3 length equals 17 residues. Looked up from germline, CDR1 is MNHEY and CDR2 is SMNVEV (reference sequence). The CDR3 reads CASSPGPRAGVTNEQYF. CDR3 bases: TGTGCCAGCAGCCCAGGGCCCCGAGCGGGAGTCACCAACGAGCAGTACTTC.

The chain couples TRBV18 to TRBJ2-3; a possible D gene is TRBD2 (6 bases). V was pared by 3 bases and J by 1 base, with 29 bases between. Per germline, CDR1 KGHSH and CDR2 LQKENI. This CDR3 has 21 residues. The DNA of the CDR3 is TGTGCCAGCTCACCTACTGTCCACGAGGGTGTCCAGCGGGCCCGCACAGATACGCAGTATTTT. The encoded protein is CASSPTVHEGVQRARTDTQYF.

This clone was picked up one time. The J gene is TRBJ2-7, the V gene TRBV7-2; D may be TRBD2 (6 bases). CDR1 is SGHTA, CDR2 FQGNSA, per germline. This CDR3 contains 15 residues. Trimming shortened V by 5 bases and J by 5 bases, and 19 bases separated the two germline ends. The CDR3 coding sequence is TGTGCCAGCAGCCCTGGGGAGGCGGGTCGTGACGAGCAGTACTTC. Translated, it gives CASSPGEAGRDEQYF.

This clone was seen a handful of times. The gene calls are TRBV6-2 or TRBV6-3 and TRBJ2-7; a possible D gene is TRBD2 (5 bases). V lost 9 bases, J lost 7 bases, and 19 bases lay in between. CDR1 is MNHEY and CDR2 is SVGEGT in the germline V gene. The CDR3 is made up of 13 amino acids. This chain's CDR3 is CASSRTSRGEQYF. The CDR3 region has the DNA TGTGCCAGTAGCCGCACGTCCCGCGGGGAGCAGTACTTC.

This chain connects TRBV19 to TRBJ2-3; 11 nucleotides agree with TRBD2. Germline CDR1 and CDR2: LNHDA and SQIVND (reference sequence). V lost 8 bases to trimming and J lost 1 base; unmatched junction nucleotides: 5. This CDR3 is built from 15 residues. The CDR3 loop reads CASSTGLAGTDTQYF. The CDR3 bases are TGTGCCAGTTCTACGGGACTAGCGGGCACAGATACGCAGTATTTT.

On this clone: The junction departs from germline at one end; a sequencing error may be responsible. V is TRBV4-1 and J is TRBJ2-2; perhaps TRBD2 as D (5 bases). This CDR3 comprises 14 residues. Looked up from germline, CDR1 is MGHRA and CDR2 is YSYEKL. CDR3 loop: CASSPLVGTGELLF. The CDR3 DNA follows: TGCGCCAGCAGCCCTTTGGTCGGCACCGGGGAGCTGCTTTTT.

This clone was found a few times. The chain couples TRBV15 to TRBJ2-7, with 7 positions matching TRBD1. Unmatched junction bases numbered 5, after V lost 0 bases and J lost 6 bases. This CDR3 region has 14 residues. Germline CDR1 reads LNHNV; CDR2 reads YYDKDF (reference sequence). DNA for the CDR3: TGTGCCACCAGCAGAGACACAGGGGACCGCGAGCAGTACTTC. Translation gives CATSRDTGDREQYF.

The rearrangement joins TRBV6-5 to TRBJ1-1, with a weak D call TRBD1 (6 bases). The CDR3 covers 15 residues. Germline loops: CDR1 MNHEY, CDR2 SVGAGI. Trimming stripped 0 bases from V and 6 bases from J, with 14 bases between. The CDR3 is CASSYSQGSSAEAFF. For the CDR3, the DNA is TGTGCCAGCAGTTACTCACAGGGTTCCAGTGCTGAAGCTTTCTTT.

The chain employs TRBV2 and TRBJ1-6; 7 positions match TRBD1. With 6 bases clipped from V and 7 bases from J, the junction kept 9 bases outside the gene matches. Germline assignment: CDR1 SNHLY and CDR2 FYNNEI. The CDR3 has 15 amino acids. In nucleotides, the CDR3 is TGTGCCAGCAGATCCGCCTACAGGGGCAATTCACCCCTCCACTTT. It translates to CASRSAYRGNSPLHF.